Presented here are 12 T cell receptor beta chains from one specimen sequenced in a study of vaccination effects on CD4 cells after COVID-19. Having been cultured for less than 12 days, the cells underwent CD4+ T cell isolation. Antigen specificity for these receptors is unknown. Measured with immunoSEQ multiplex PCR; TCRdb has only the in-frame clones, and not every one. The profile shows roughly 64,000 clones, 65% to 75% of them singletons. The source material was CD4+ T cells from PBMCs cultured without peptide, sampled before COVID-19 vaccination. Every receptor here comes from a human donor who had a prior SARS-CoV-2 infection.

This chain uses TRBV5-4 with TRBJ2-7; D remains ambiguous. The germline V gene encodes CDR1 SGHNT and CDR2 YYREEE (reference sequence). The CDR3 covers 14 residues. Trimming removed 2 bases from V and 6 bases from J, with 15 bases in between. In nucleotides, the CDR3 is TGTGCCAGCAGCTTAATGACAAACCCCAGCGAGCAGTACTTC. Translating it yields CASSLMTNPSEQYF.

The rearrangement uses TRBV5-1 and TRBJ2-5; 10 nucleotides align to TRBD1. J was trimmed by 2 bases and V by 5 bases; bases with no gene match: 9. The germline V gene has CDR1 SGHRS and CDR2 YFSETQ. This CDR3 is 16 amino acids long. Written as DNA, the CDR3 is TGCGCCAGCAGAGTGGGGGACAGGGGCGAACAAGAGACCCAGTACTTC. Translation: CASRVGDRGEQETQYF.

The chain has TRBV18 and TRBJ2-7; possible D gene TRBD1, 6 bases. V gave up 0 bases and J gave up 5 bases, with 11 bases separating them. The CDR3 covers 14 residues. Germline CDR1 and CDR2: KGHSH and LQKENI. As DNA, the CDR3 is TGTGCCAGCTCACCACCAGGGGGTATCGACGAGCAGTACTTC. Its translation is CASSPPGGIDEQYF.

The chain recombines TRBV7-8 with TRBJ1-3; maybe TRBD1 (5 bases). Germline CDR1 reads SGHVS; CDR2 reads FQNEAQ. The V and J ends lost 3 bases and 4 bases respectively, with 10 bases between them. This CDR3 contains 14 residues. CDR3 region: CASSFSGPGNTIYF. The DNA of the CDR3 is TGTGCCAGCAGCTTTTCGGGGCCAGGAAACACCATATATTTT.

This chain joins TRBV19 and TRBJ1-4; the D gene is possibly TRBD1 (5 bases). The CDR3 runs to 16 residues. V lost 6 bases and J 0 bases, leaving 14 bases between the germline ends. Germline CDR1 reads LNHDA; CDR2 reads SQIVND (reference sequence). The CDR3 reads CASRKTAIATNEKLFF. In DNA form, the CDR3 reads TGTGCCAGTAGGAAGACAGCGATCGCAACTAATGAAAAACTGTTTTTT.

This rearrangement joins TRBV6-5 to TRBJ2-7, with unresolved D. CDR3 length: 11 residues. Looked up from germline, CDR1 is MNHEY and CDR2 is SVGAGI. Trimming removed 2 bases at V and 3 bases at J, with 2 bases between. The CDR3 DNA reads TGTGCCAGCAGTTACCTCTACGAGCAGTACTTC. Amino acid sequence: CASSYLYEQYF.

The chain joins TRBV6-1 to TRBJ2-2; no clear D gene. The CDR3 consists of 14 residues. Per the germline V gene, CDR1 is MNHNS and CDR2 is SASEGT. With 2 bases removed from V and 0 bases from J, the gap between germline ends came to 4 bases. This CDR3 reads CASSEKTNTGELFF. Here the CDR3 DNA reads TGTGCCAGCAGTGAAAAGACGAACACCGGGGAGCTGTTTTTT.

The chain carries TRBV19 and TRBJ2-5; unclear D gene. Trimming pared 3 bases from V and 5 bases from J, leaving 10 bases between. The CDR3 runs 13 residues. The germline CDR1 and CDR2 sequences are LNHDA and SQIVND (reference sequence). The CDR3 protein is CASSIVPGETQYF. The CDR3 bases are TGTGCCAGTAGTATCGTCCCCGGGGAGACCCAGTACTTC.

This chain links TRBV5-5 with TRBJ1-2; D is perhaps TRBD1 (5 bases). Germline lookup yields CDR1 SGHKS and CDR2 YYEKEE (reference sequence). The CDR3 totals 13 residues. The V and J ends lost 4 bases and 6 bases respectively, with 13 bases between them. Here the CDR3 DNA reads TGTGCCAGCAGCAGCCCAGGGTTTCATGGCTACACCTTC. Encoded protein: CASSSPGFHGYTF.

This rearrangement joins TRBV9 to TRBJ2-5; TRBD2 aligns across 14 bases. Germline V CDR1 and CDR2: SGDLS, YYNGEE. There are 16 residues in the CDR3. The V and J ends lost 3 bases and 5 bases, in that order; junction bases with no gene match: 6. The CDR3 reads CASSAGWTSGGETQYF. CDR3 bases: TGTGCCAGCAGCGCTGGATGGACTAGCGGGGGGGAGACCCAGTACTTC.

The J gene is TRBJ2-1, the V gene TRBV7-3; TRBD2 matches at 10 bases. This CDR3 is built from 21 residues. Looked up from germline, CDR1 is SGHTA and CDR2 is FQGTGA. V lost 0 bases, J lost 2 bases, and 16 bases stayed unmatched. The CDR3 DNA follows: TGTGCCAGCAGCTTAACTCCCCCAGCGGGGGGGCGATTCAGCACCTACAATGAGCAGTTCTTC. The encoded protein is CASSLTPPAGGRFSTYNEQFF.

This chain connects TRBV18 to TRBJ2-1, with D maybe TRBD1 (6 bases). V gave up 5 bases and J gave up 5 bases, with 13 bases separating them. Germline V gene data show CDR1 as KGHSH and CDR2 as LQKENI. The CDR3 has 14 amino acids. CDR3 in DNA: TGTGCCAGCTCAGACAACAGGGCTGACAATGAGCAGTTCTTC. This gives the protein CASSDNRADNEQFF.